The rows below give T cell receptor beta chains drawn from one sample of a study of control samples from healthy donors and cancer patients. TCRdb's copy holds only in-frame clones and misses some; the assay was immunoSEQ multiplex PCR. Of 100,000 to 150,000 clones detected, roughly 90% appear once; the ten largest clones hold around 2%. The specimen was blood. These receptors all stem from a young man in good health. CDR3s include the opening cysteine and the closing phenylalanine or tryptophan. The D gene is left open where the match is weak. Some rows have no size entry. The others give once, few or many, or a class for an expanded clone.

J gene: TRBJ1-1
clone size: .
D gene: .
V gene: TRBV10-2
CDR3 DNA: TGCGCCAGCAGTGCAGGGGTGGGTGGGGCGGTAATGAACACTGAAGCTTTCTTT
CDR3 protein: CASSAGVGGAVMNTEAFF

J gene: TRBJ1-1
clone size: .
D gene: TRBD1
V gene: TRBV5-6
CDR3 DNA: TGTGCCAGCAGCTTGAGACAGGGGAAGCCTGAAGCTTTCTTT
CDR3 protein: CASSLRQGKPEAFF

J gene: TRBJ2-7
clone size: .
D gene: .
V gene: TRBV27
CDR3 DNA: TGTGCCAGCTTGGACTCCTCTCAGGTCGAGCAGTACTTC
CDR3 protein: CASLDSSQVEQYF

J gene: TRBJ2-7
clone size: .
D gene: TRBD1
V gene: TRBV27
CDR3 DNA: TGTGCCAGCAATCCCCTTGGTAGGACAGGGGAAACGGGCTACGAGCAGTACTTC
CDR3 protein: CASNPLGRTGETGYEQYF

J gene: TRBJ1-4
clone size: .
D gene: TRBD1
V gene: TRBV28
CDR3 DNA: TGTGCCAGCACCGAAGCCGGGACAGGGGTAGAAAAACTGTTTTTT
CDR3 protein: CASTEAGTGVEKLFF

J gene: TRBJ1-2
clone size: .
D gene: .
V gene: TRBV18
CDR3 DNA: TGTGCCAGCTCACCACCCGTCGGCAGGGGTGTGTATGGCTACACCTTC
CDR3 protein: CASSPPVGRGVYGYTF

J gene: TRBJ2-7
clone size: .
D gene: TRBD2
V gene: TRBV9
CDR3 DNA: TGTGCCAGCAGCGACCCAAGATCCGGGACTAGCTACGAGCAGTACTTC
CDR3 protein: CASSDPRSGTSYEQYF

J gene: TRBJ2-5
clone size: .
D gene: TRBD1
V gene: TRBV25-1
CDR3 DNA: TGTGCCAGCGGCACAGGGGGCCTGGAGACCCAGTACTTC
CDR3 protein: CASGTGGLETQYF

J gene: TRBJ2-7
clone size: .
D gene: TRBD2
V gene: TRBV28
CDR3 DNA: TGTGCCAGCAGTTCCGTCGGACTAGCGGGAGGAAAGAACGAGCAGTACTTC
CDR3 protein: CASSSVGLAGGKNEQYF

J gene: TRBJ1-2
clone size: .
D gene: .
V gene: TRBV27
CDR3 DNA: TGTGCCAGCGTTACGAACAGGGATGACTATGGCTACACCTTC
CDR3 protein: CASVTNRDDYGYTF

J gene: TRBJ2-5
clone size: .
D gene: .
V gene: TRBV5-1
CDR3 DNA: TGCGCCAGCAGCAGGGGGGGCGTCGGAGAGACCCAGTACTTC
CDR3 protein: CASSRGGVGETQYF

J gene: TRBJ2-7
clone size: .
D gene: .
V gene: TRBV7-2
CDR3 DNA: TGTGCCAGCAGCTTTCGACCCGGGACTTACTACGAGCAGTACTTC
CDR3 protein: CASSFRPGTYYEQYF

J gene: TRBJ2-2
clone size: .
D gene: TRBD2
V gene: TRBV5-4
CDR3 DNA: TGTGCCAGCAGCGCGGGACTAGCGACGAACACCGGGGAGCTGTTTTTT
CDR3 protein: CASSAGLATNTGELFF

J gene: TRBJ2-7
clone size: .
D gene: TRBD1
V gene: TRBV9
CDR3 DNA: TGTGCCAGCAGCCCACCTGGACAGGGTCCCTCCTACGAGCAGTACTTC
CDR3 protein: CASSPPGQGPSYEQYF

J gene: TRBJ2-7
clone size: .
D gene: .
V gene: TRBV5-1
CDR3 DNA: TGCGCCAGCAGCTTGGCCGTGGCATCTTACGAGCAGTACTTC
CDR3 protein: CASSLAVASYEQYF

J gene: TRBJ1-1
clone size: .
D gene: TRBD1
V gene: TRBV18
CDR3 DNA: TGTGCCAGCTCACTCCGGACAGGGGGCGCAGGGTCCACTGAAGCTTTCTTT
CDR3 protein: CASSLRTGGAGSTEAFF

J gene: TRBJ1-2
clone size: .
D gene: TRBD1
V gene: TRBV24-1
CDR3 DNA: TGTGCCACCAGTGACACGAAGGGGGCGCGGGGCTACACCTTC
CDR3 protein: CATSDTKGARGYTF

J gene: TRBJ2-1
clone size: .
D gene: TRBD2
V gene: TRBV27
CDR3 DNA: TGTGCCAGCAGTCCCAGACTAGCGCTTGCTGCGGATGAGCAGTTCTTC
CDR3 protein: CASSPRLALAADEQFF

J gene: TRBJ2-7
clone size: few
D gene: TRBD2
V gene: TRBV11-2
CDR3 DNA: TGTGCCAGCAGCTTAGATAGGCGGGGGGAGCAGTACTTC
CDR3 protein: CASSLDRRGEQYF

J gene: TRBJ2-7
clone size: once
D gene: .
V gene: TRBV4-3
CDR3 DNA: TGCGCCAGCAGCCAAGAGCCTAGTCTGTACGAGCAGTACTTC
CDR3 protein: CASSQEPSLYEQYF

J gene: TRBJ1-5
clone size: .
D gene: TRBD1
V gene: TRBV15
CDR3 DNA: TGTGCCACCAGCAGAGAAGGGACAGATCAGCCCCAGCATTTT
CDR3 protein: CATSREGTDQPQHF

J gene: TRBJ2-7
clone size: .
D gene: .
V gene: TRBV21-1
CDR3 DNA: TGTGCCAGCAGCACTTTGGACAGGGGGACCTCTCGCGAGCAGTACTTC
CDR3 protein: CASSTLDRGTSREQYF

J gene: TRBJ2-1
clone size: .
D gene: TRBD1
V gene: TRBV7-6
CDR3 DNA: TGTGCCAGCAGCTTGGACAGGGGGGACAATGAGCAGTTCTTC
CDR3 protein: CASSLDRGDNEQFF